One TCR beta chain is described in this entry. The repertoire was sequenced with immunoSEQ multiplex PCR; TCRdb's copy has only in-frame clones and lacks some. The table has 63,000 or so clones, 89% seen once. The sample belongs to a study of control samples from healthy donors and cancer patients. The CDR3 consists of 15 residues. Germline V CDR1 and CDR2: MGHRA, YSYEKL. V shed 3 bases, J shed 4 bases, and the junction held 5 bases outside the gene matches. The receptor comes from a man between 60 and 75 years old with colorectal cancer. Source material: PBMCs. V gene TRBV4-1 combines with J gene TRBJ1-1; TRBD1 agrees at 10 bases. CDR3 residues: CASSHGDRGGTEAFF. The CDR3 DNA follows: TGCGCCAGCAGCCACGGGGACAGGGGCGGCACTGAAGCTTTCTTT.